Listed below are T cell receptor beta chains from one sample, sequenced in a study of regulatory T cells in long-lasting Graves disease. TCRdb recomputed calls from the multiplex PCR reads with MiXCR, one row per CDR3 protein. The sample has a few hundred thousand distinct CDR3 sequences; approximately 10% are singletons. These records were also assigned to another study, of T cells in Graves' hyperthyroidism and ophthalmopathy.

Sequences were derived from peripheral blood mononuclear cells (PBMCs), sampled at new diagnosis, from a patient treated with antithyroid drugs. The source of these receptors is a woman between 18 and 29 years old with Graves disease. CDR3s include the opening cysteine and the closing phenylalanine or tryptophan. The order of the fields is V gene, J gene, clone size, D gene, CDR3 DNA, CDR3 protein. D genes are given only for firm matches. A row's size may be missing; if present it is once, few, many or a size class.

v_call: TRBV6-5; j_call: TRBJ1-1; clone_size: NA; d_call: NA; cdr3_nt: TGTGCCAGCAGTTACCACCAGGGTAGGGGAAACACTGAAGCTTTCTTT; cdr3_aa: CASSYHQGRGNTEAFF
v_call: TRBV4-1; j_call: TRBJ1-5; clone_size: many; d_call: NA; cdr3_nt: TGCGCCAGCAGCCAAGAAAGGGATAATCAGCCCCAGCATTTT; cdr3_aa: CASSQERDNQPQHF
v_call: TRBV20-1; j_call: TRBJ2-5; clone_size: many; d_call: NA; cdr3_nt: TGCAGTGCGAAGACGGTAGCCTATCAAGAGACCCAGTACTTC; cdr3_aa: CSAKTVAYQETQYF
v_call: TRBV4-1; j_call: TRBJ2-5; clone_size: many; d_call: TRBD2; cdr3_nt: TGCGCCAGCAGCGTGATTTTAAGACTAGCGGGAGAAGAGACCCAGTACTTC; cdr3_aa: CASSVILRLAGEETQYF
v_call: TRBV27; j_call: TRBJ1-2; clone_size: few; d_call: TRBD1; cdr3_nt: TGTGCCAGCAAGTTCCGGGACAGGGGATATGGCTACACCTTC; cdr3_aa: CASKFRDRGYGYTF
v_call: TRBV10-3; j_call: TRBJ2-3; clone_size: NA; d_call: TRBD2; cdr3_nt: TGTGCCACCCGGGTCCTGGGGCTAGCGGGGGCCCGGGATACGCAGTATTTT; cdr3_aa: CATRVLGLAGARDTQYF
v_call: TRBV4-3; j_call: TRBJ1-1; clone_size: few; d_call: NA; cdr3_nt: TGCGCCAGCAGCCAGAAGGACCCTCTAGGGAGCACTGAAGCTTTCTTT; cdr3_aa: CASSQKDPLGSTEAFF
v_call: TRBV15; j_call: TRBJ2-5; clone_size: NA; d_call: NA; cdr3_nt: TGTGCCACCAGCAGAGGTTTAGAGGGTGCCCAAGAGACCCAGTACTTC; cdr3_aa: CATSRGLEGAQETQYF
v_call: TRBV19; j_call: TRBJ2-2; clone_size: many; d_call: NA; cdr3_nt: TGTGCCAGTAACCCCGGTTCGGGGCAGGGGAGCACCGGGGAGCTGTTTTTT; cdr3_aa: CASNPGSGQGSTGELFF
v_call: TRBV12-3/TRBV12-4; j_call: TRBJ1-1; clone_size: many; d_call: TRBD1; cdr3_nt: TGTGCCAGCAGTCCGCGACAGGGGCCCTCTGAAGCTTTCTTT; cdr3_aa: CASSPRQGPSEAFF
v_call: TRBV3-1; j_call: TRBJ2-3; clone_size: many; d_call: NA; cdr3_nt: TGTGCCAGCAGCCGACGAATGGGCGCAGATACGCAGTATTTT; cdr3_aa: CASSRRMGADTQYF
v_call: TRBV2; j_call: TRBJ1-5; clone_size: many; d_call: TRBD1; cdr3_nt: TGTGCCAGCAGGGACCGGGACAGTGGCAATCAGCCCCAGCATTTT; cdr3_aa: CASRDRDSGNQPQHF
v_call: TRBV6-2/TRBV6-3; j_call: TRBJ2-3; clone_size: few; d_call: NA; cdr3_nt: TGTGCCAGCAGTTACGTGATCCCTAGAGGCACAGATACGCAGTATTTT; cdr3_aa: CASSYVIPRGTDTQYF
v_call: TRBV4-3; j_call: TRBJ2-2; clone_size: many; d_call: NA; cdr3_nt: TGCGCCAGCAGCCCGTACCCTGGGGTGGCCGGGGAGCTGTTTTTT; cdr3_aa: CASSPYPGVAGELFF
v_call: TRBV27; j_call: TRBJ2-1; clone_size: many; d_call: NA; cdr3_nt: TGTGCCAGCAGCAGTCTAGATCACTACAATGAGCAGTTCTTC; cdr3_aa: CASSSLDHYNEQFF
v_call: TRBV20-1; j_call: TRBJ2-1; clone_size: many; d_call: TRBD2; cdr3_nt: TGCAGTGCTACTCGACGGACTAGCGGGGGGGCGGTTGAGCAGTTCTTC; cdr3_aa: CSATRRTSGGAVEQFF
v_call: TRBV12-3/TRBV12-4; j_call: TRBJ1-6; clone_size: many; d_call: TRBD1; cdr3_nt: TGTGCCAGCAGTTCCAGACAGGGCTTAGCCAGTAATTCACCCCTCCACTTT; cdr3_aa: CASSSRQGLASNSPLHF
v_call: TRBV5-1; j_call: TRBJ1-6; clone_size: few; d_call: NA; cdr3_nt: TGCGCCAGCAGCTTGGCTTCTAATTCACCCCTCCACTTT; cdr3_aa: CASSLASNSPLHF
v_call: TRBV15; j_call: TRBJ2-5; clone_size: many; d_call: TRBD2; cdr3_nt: TGTGCCACCAGCCCCTTAGCTAGCGGGGCGGAGACCCAGTACTTC; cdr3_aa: CATSPLASGAETQYF
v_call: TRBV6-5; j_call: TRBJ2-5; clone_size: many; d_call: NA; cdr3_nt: TGTGCCAGCAGTTACTCTCCTGCGGGCTACAGCAGGGGGGCCCAGTACTTC; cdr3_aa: CASSYSPAGYSRGAQYF
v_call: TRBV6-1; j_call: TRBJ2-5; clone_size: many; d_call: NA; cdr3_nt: TGTGCCAGCAGTGAGACCATAGAGACCCAGTACTTC; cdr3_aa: CASSETIETQYF
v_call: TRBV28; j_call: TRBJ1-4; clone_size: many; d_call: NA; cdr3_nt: TGTGCCAGCAGTTTTTATCGGGCCTACGCAACTAATGAAAAACTGTTTTTT; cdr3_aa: CASSFYRAYATNEKLFF
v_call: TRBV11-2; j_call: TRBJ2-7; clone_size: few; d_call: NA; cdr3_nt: TGTGCCAGCAGCTTAGAGCAGGGCGGCTCCTACGAGCAGTACTTC; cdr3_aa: CASSLEQGGSYEQYF
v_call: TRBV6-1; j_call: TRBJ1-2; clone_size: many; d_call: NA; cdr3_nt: TGTGCCAGCGGGGGGACCGGTAACTATGGCTACACCTTC; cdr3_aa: CASGGTGNYGYTF
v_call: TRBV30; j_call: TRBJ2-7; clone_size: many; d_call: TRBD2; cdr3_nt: TGTGCCTGGGGGACTAGCGGGAGCTACGAGCAGTACTTC; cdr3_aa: CAWGTSGSYEQYF
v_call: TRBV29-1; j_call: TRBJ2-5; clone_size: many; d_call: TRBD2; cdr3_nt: TGCAGCGTCAGGACCGGGACTAGCGATGGGACCCAGTACTTC; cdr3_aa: CSVRTGTSDGTQYF
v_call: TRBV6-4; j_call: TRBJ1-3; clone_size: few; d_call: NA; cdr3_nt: TGTGCCAGCAGTTACTCCCCAGCTTCAAGCTCTGGAAACACCATATATTTT; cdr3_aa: CASSYSPASSSGNTIYF
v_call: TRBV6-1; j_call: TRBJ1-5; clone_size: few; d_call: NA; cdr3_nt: TGTGCCAGCAGTCTCGGAATTTATGGGGGGCACAATCAGCCCCAGCATTTT; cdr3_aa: CASSLGIYGGHNQPQHF
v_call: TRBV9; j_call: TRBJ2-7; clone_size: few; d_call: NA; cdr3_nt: TGTGCCAGCAGCGTACAAGGGTTGACTATAGAAAGGCAGTACTTC; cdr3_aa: CASSVQGLTIERQYF
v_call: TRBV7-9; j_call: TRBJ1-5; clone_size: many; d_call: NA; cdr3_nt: TGTGCCAGCAGCACCTACAGGGAGCCCCAGCATTTT; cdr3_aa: CASSTYREPQHF
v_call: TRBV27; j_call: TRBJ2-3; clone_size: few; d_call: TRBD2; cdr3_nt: TGTGCCAGCAGTATGGGACTAGCGGGAGATACGCAGTATTTT; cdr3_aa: CASSMGLAGDTQYF
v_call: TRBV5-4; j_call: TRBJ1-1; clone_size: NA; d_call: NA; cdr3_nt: TGTGCCAGCAGCTTGCCCGTTGGCAGGGTCACTGAAGCTTTCTTT; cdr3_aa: CASSLPVGRVTEAFF
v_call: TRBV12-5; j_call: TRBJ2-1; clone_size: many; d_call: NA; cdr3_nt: TGTGCTAGTGGCAATACTCGACCGAGTTCCTACAATGAGCAGTTCTTC; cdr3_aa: CASGNTRPSSYNEQFF
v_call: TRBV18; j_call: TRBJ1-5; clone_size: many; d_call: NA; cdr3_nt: TGTGCCAGCTCACTGGGAGGGTACAATCAGCCCCAGCATTTT; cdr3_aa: CASSLGGYNQPQHF
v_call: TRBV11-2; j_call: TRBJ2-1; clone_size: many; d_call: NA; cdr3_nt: TGTGCCAGCAGCCCTAAGCGGGCCACCTACAATGAGCAGTTCTTC; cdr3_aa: CASSPKRATYNEQFF
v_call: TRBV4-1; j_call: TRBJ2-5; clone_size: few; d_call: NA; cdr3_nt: TGCGCCAGCAGCCAAGCCGGGTACCGGGAGACCCAGTACTTC; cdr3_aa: CASSQAGYRETQYF
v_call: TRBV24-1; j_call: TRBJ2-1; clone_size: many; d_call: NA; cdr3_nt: TGTGCCACCAGTGATTTGCAAGCACAGTCCTACAATGAGCAGTTCTTC; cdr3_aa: CATSDLQAQSYNEQFF
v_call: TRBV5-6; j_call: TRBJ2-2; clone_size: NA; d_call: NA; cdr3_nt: TGTGCCAGCAGCTTCTGGGGGGGGCAAACCGGGGAGCTGTTTTTT; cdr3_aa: CASSFWGGQTGELFF
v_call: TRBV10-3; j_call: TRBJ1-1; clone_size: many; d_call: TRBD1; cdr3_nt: TGTGCCACCCAGGACAGGGCGGGGAACACTGAAGCTTTCTTT; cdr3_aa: CATQDRAGNTEAFF
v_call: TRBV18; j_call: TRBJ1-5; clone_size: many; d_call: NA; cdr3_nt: TGTGCCAGCTCACCACGGGTAGAAATACAATCAGCCCAGCATTTT; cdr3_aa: CASSPRVEIQSAQHF
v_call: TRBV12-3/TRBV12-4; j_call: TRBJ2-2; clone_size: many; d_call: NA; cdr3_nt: TGTGCCAGCAGTTTAGGGACCCGCTGGGGCGGGGAGCTGTTTTTT; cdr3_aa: CASSLGTRWGGELFF
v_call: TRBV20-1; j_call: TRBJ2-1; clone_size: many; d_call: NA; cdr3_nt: TGCAGCGCCCCCGCTAGCGCGGGTTACAATGAGCAGTTCTTC; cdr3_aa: CSAPASAGYNEQFF
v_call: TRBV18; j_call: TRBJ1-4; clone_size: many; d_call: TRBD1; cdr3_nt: TGTGCCAGCTCACGATCACAGGGGACGATTGAAAAACTGTTTTTT; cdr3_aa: CASSRSQGTIEKLFF
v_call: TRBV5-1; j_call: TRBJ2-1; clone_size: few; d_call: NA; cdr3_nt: TGCGCCAGCAGCCACCTAGAGCGATCGGGGAATGAGCAGTTCTTC; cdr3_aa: CASSHLERSGNEQFF
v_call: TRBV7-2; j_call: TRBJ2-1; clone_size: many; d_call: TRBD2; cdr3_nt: TGTGCCAGCAGCCGCCGGACTAGCTCCCGTTCGAGTGAGCAGTTCTTC; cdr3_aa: CASSRRTSSRSSEQFF
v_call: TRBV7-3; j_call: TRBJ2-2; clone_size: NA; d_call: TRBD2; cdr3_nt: TGTGCCAGCACGGCGGGAGGGGGCACCGGGGAGCTGTTTTTT; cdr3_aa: CASTAGGGTGELFF
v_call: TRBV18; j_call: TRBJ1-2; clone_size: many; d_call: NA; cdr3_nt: TGTGCCAGCTCACCAGGACGGAGTAACTATGGCTACACCTTC; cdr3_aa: CASSPGRSNYGYTF